Sequencing of this T cell receptor (beta chain) was carried out in a study of blood T cell repertoires in COVID-19. Study information: The United States, Italy and Spain supplied acute and convalescent COVID-19 samples. T cells, B-cell-depleted T cells, or PBMCs provided the cDNA or gDNA that served as material.

Each participant's cohort was designated according to participant-reported clinical history. Original methodology: Counts of nucleated cells, estimated from reference gene primer amplification, were obtained. Clones were sequenced by immunoSEQ multiplex PCR, and TCRdb holds only the in-frame ones, with some missing. V and J calls and clone size follow that table, whereas D and trimming were derived from the DNA. The sample carries approximately 280,000 clones, around 90% recorded once. This clone was seen a single time. With 4 bases removed from V and 2 bases from J, the gap between germline ends came to 9 bases. Germline CDR1 and CDR2: SNHLY and FYNNEI. This CDR3 is 14 amino acids long.

The clonotype was recovered from a woman under 30 with acute COVID-19. The chain joins TRBV2 to TRBJ1-5, with a tentative D call TRBD1 (6 bases). Sequenced: PBMCs or T cells enriched from blood (not recorded which). The CDR3 spells CASSGAGGNQPQHF. CDR3 bases: TGTGCCAGCAGTGGGGCAGGGGGCAATCAGCCCCAGCATTTT.